This T cell receptor beta chain comes out of a study of blood T cell repertoires in COVID-19. Per the authors' pipeline: Amplification of reference gene primers provided the estimated nucleated cell counts. The protocol was immunoSEQ multiplex PCR, while the TCRdb copy is restricted to in-frame clones and leaves out a portion. V and J calls plus clone size are reproduced from that table; the DNA served to infer D and trimming. The repertoire holds some 240,000 clones, with over 70% as singletons. The CDR3 runs to 13 residues. Germline CDR1 is LNHDA and CDR2 is SQIVND (reference sequence). V was clipped by 5 bases and J by 7 bases, with 12 bases between them.

V is TRBV19 and J is TRBJ1-5, with unresolved D. This TCR was sampled from a woman between 70 and 85 years old with COVID-19, enrolled during active disease. Sequencing was performed on peripheral blood. The CDR3 coding sequence is TGTGCCAGTAGTGCCGGGAAGTTACAGCCCCAGCATTTT. Its translation: CASSAGKLQPQHF.